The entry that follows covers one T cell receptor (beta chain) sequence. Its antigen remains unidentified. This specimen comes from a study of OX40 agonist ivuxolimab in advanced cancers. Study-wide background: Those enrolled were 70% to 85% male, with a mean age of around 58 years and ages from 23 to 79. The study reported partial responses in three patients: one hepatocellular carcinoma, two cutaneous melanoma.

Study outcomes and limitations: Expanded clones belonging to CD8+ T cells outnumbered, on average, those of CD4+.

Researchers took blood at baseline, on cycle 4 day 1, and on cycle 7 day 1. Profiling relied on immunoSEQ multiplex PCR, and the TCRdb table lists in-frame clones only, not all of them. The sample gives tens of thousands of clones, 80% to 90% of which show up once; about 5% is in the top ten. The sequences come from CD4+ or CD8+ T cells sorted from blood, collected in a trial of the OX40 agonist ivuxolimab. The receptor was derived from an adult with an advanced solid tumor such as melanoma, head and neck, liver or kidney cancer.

The CDR3 nucleotides are TGTGCCTGGATTAGAGGGGGCACTGAAGCTTTCTTT. This encodes CAWIRGGTEAFF. V is TRBV30 and J is TRBJ1-1; D is perhaps TRBD1 (6 bases). V dropped 4 bases and J dropped 4 bases, with 10 bases sitting between them. The germline V gene has CDR1 GTSNPN and CDR2 SVGIG (reference sequence). The CDR3 extends over 12 amino acids. Together with reference TRBV30 and TRBJ1-1, the CDR3 gives the full variable domain: SQTIHQWPATLVQPVGSPLSLECTVEGTSNPNLYWYRQAAGRGLQLLFYSVGIGQISSEVPQNLSASRPQDRQFILSSKKLLLSDSGFYLCAWIRGGTEAFFGQGTRLTVV.